The clone carrying this T cell receptor (beta chain) was seen a handful of times. TCRdb fed the reads into MiXCR, producing one record per CDR3 protein. Here the sample spans some 1,000 distinct CDR3 sequences, 6.1% being singletons. The CDR3 is made up of 14 amino acids. With 3 bases clipped from V and 7 bases from J, the junction kept 7 bases outside the gene matches. From germline, CDR1 is KGHSH and CDR2 LQKENI. Sequencing was done on a sample of CD4+ T cells from synovial fluid. This receptor was obtained from a human donor with rheumatoid arthritis. The gene calls are TRBV18 and TRBJ1-2; 8 bases map to TRBD1. The CDR3 DNA follows: TGTGCCAGCTCACCGTCGACAGGGGAGAGTGGCTACACCTTC. Its translation: CASSPSTGESGYTF.